This TCR beta chain appears in the sequencing data of a study of CD4 and CD8 cells across lung adenocarcinoma regions. MiXCR, applied by TCRdb to the PCR reads, yields one record per CDR3 protein. Of about 3,400 distinct CDR3 sequences detected, about 60% appear once; the ten largest clones hold about a sixth. Trimming took 4 bases from V and 8 from J; bases not matched to a gene: 12. The germline V gene encodes CDR1 MNHEY and CDR2 SVGAGI. The length of the CDR3 is 17 residues. The patients had localized lung adenocarcinoma, a non-small cell subtype. This clonotype was obtained from a female donor with lung adenocarcinoma. The CD4 and CD8 labels of this study may be unreliable. The sequenced sample was CD8+ T cells from the margin of a lung tumor. The V gene is TRBV6-5, the J gene TRBJ2-1; TRBD2 matches 12 bases. The CDR3 DNA reads TGTGCCAGCAGTTTCACCCGACTAGCGGGAGTTCGGGATGAGCAGTTCTTC. This sequence encodes CASSFTRLAGVRDEQFF.